The 10 T cell receptor beta chains below all came from one sample that was sequenced in a study of blood T cell repertoires in COVID-19 (TCRdb year 2020). Preparation of the library involved the immunoSEQ multiplex PCR assay. Here the immuneACCESS table is served through TCRdb, limited to in-frame sequences with V and J called. Missing clones are a known gap in these copies; in checked studies unresolved V genes cover under half, and the rest lacks a known reason. Across this sample there are around 200,000 clones, with approximately 87% seen only once. Of the sample, 5.5% to 8% falls within the top ten clones. Material: peripheral blood. The origin of the receptors is a man aged 55 to 70 who had recovered from COVID-19.

The gene calls are TRBV15 and TRBJ2-1; 12 bases are a match to TRBD2. From germline, CDR1 is LNHNV and CDR2 YYDKDF (reference sequence). V lost 0 bases and J lost 7; bases outside the gene matches: 1. This CDR3 is built from 15 residues. The chain's CDR3 is CATSRDTSGGNEQFF. CDR3 bases: TGTGCCACCAGCAGAGATACTAGCGGGGGGAATGAGCAGTTCTTC.

The gene calls are TRBV6-5 and TRBJ1-5; no firm D call. Germline loops: CDR1 MNHEY, CDR2 SVGAGI. This CDR3 has 15 amino acids. Trimming took 6 bases from V and 6 from J, leaving 18 bases between them. In nucleotides, the CDR3 is TGTGCCAGCAGGGCAGGCCACGCCGTGGGTCAGCCCCAGCATTTT. Translating it yields CASRAGHAVGQPQHF.

The chain links TRBV14 to TRBJ1-6; TRBD1 is a possible D gene (6 bases). The germline CDR1 and CDR2 sequences are SGHDN and FVKESK. The CDR3 length is 14 residues. V dropped 3 bases and J dropped 13 bases, with 16 bases sitting between them. CDR3 protein: CASSHRTDLRPLHF. DNA for the CDR3: TGTGCCAGCAGCCACCGGACAGACCTGCGGCCCCTCCACTTT.

This clone was found once. This chain joins TRBV28 and TRBJ1-5; unclear D gene. V shed 11 bases and J shed 8 bases, with 13 bases lying between them. From germline, CDR1 is MDHEN and CDR2 SYDVKM. The CDR3 totals 11 residues. CDR3 residues: CAGGRDKPQHF. Here the CDR3 DNA reads TGTGCCGGAGGGAGGGATAAGCCCCAGCATTTT. The full variable domain, its missing parts supplied by reference TRBV28 and TRBJ1-5, is DVKVTQSSRYLVKRTGEKVFLECVQDMDHENMFWYRQDPGLGLRLIYFSYDVKMKEKGDIPEGYSVSREKKERFSLILESASTNQTSMYLCAGGRDKPQHFGDGTRLSIL.

V usage is TRBV18 and J usage is TRBJ2-2; D is uncertain. The germline V gene has CDR1 KGHSH and CDR2 LQKENI. Trimming shortened V by 6 bases and J by 6 bases, and 5 bases separated the two germline ends. This CDR3 has 11 amino acids. This CDR3 reads CASSSAGELFF. For the CDR3, the DNA is TGTGCCAGCTCCTCGGCCGGGGAGCTGTTTTTT.

V and J are TRBV10-3 and TRBJ2-7; D unresolved. Germline V gene sequence: CDR1 ENHRY, CDR2 SYGVKD. The CDR3 runs 14 residues. The germline V and J ends were trimmed by 8 bases and 0 bases, with 14 bases remaining between them. The CDR3 DNA reads TGTGCCATCGCCAGCGTCGGCAGCTCCTACGAGCAGTACTTC. It translates to CAIASVGSSYEQYF.

Here the CDR3 reads CASSTGVSRPQHF. The CDR3 DNA reads TGTGCCAGCAGCACAGGAGTATCGCGGCCCCAGCATTTT. This chain joins TRBV2 and TRBJ1-5; possible D gene TRBD1, 5 bases. CDR1 and CDR2 from the germline V gene are SNHLY and FYNNEI. The CDR3 runs to 13 residues. Trimming removed 6 bases from V and 9 bases from J, with 15 bases in between.

This chain uses TRBV18 with TRBJ2-5, with D tentatively TRBD2 (5 bases). Trimming took 0 bases from V and 5 from J, leaving 10 bases between them. Germline values: CDR1 KGHSH, CDR2 LQKENI. This CDR3 region has 14 residues. CDR3 coding DNA: TGTGCCAGCTCACCACCACAACTAGAGGAGACCCAGTACTTC. It is translated as CASSPPQLEETQYF.

This clone was counted ten times or more. The chain employs TRBV3-1 (or the pseudogene TRBV3-2) and TRBJ1-4, with 10 bases that match TRBD1. Germline-derived CDR1 and CDR2 are LGHDT and YNNKEL (reference sequence). CDR3 length: 15 residues. With 4 bases clipped from V and 8 bases from J, the junction kept 7 bases outside the gene matches. The CDR3 DNA is TGTGCCAGCAGCCCCCAAGGACAGGGGGGCGAAAAACTGTTTTTT. It translates to CASSPQGQGGEKLFF.

The chain combines TRBV6-5 with TRBJ2-2; D might be TRBD1 (6 bases). The CDR3 has 16 residues. The germline V and J ends were trimmed by 2 bases and 7 bases, with 17 bases remaining between them. Germline CDR1 MNHEY, CDR2 SVGAGI. The CDR3 sequence: CASSYGPGASVGELFF. CDR3 bases: TGTGCCAGCAGTTACGGTCCAGGGGCATCCGTCGGGGAGCTGTTTTTT.